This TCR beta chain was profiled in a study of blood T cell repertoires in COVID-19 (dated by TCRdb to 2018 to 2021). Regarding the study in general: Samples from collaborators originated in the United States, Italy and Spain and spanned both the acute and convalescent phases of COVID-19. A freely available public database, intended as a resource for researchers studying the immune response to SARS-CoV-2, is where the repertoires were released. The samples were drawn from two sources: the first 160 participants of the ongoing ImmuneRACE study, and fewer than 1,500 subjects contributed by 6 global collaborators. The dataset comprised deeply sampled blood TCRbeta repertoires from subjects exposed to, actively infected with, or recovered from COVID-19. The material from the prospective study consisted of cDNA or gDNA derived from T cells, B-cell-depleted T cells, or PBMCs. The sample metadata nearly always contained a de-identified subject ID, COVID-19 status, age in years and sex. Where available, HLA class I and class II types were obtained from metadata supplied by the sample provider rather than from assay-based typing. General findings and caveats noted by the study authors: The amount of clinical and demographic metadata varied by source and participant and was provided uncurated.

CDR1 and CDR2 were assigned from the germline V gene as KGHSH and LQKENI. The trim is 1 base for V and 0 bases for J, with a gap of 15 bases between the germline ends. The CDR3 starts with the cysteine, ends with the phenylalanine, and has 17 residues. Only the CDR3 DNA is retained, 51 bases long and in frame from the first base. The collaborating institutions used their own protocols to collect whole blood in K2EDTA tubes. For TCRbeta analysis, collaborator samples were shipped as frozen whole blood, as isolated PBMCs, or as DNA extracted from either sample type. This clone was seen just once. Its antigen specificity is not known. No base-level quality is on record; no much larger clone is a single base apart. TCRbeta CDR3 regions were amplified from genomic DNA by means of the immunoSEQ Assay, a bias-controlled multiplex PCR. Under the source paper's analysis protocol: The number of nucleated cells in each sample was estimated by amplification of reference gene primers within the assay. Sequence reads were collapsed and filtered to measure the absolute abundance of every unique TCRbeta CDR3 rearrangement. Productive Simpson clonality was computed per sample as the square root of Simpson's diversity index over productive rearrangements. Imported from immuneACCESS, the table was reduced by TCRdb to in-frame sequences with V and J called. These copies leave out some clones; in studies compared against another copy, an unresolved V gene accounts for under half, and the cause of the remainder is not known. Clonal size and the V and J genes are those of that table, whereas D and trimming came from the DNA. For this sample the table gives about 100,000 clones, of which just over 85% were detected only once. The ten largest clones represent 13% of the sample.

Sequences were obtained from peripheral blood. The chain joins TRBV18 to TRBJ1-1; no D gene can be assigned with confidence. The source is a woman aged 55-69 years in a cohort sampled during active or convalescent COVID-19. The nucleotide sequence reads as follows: TGTGCCAGCTCACCACGGAGGGCAAATCAAATGAACACTGAAGCTTTCTTT. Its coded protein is CASSPRRANQMNTEAFF.